This entry features one T cell receptor beta chain sequence. The library had UMIs added by 3' ligation of an oligonucleotide to TCR cDNA. Whole blood, 2.5 ml, came from adult healthy volunteers. Input was about 1 to 1,100 ng of DNase-treated total RNA without cell sorting. Amplification of ligated cDNA took four PCR rounds with SP2 and nested alpha and beta constant primers. For blood and skin samples, reverse transcription used TCR alpha and beta constant primers. TCRdb redid the calling of the 5' RACE reads with MiXCR, one entry per CDR3 protein. The table lists 25,000 to 35,000 distinct CDR3 sequences, over 15% of them singletons, with 2% to 3% in the top ten. This sample was taken from a study of naive and memory T cell subsets. V lost 5 bases and J lost 5; bases outside the gene matches: 5. The CDR3 extends over 14 amino acids.

This TCR came from a female donor in good health. V is TRBV12-3 or TRBV12-4 and J is TRBJ1-2; 10 positions match TRBD1. The CDR3 sequence: CASSPDRGSYGYTF. The DNA for the CDR3 is TGTGCCAGCAGTCCGGACAGGGGGTCTTATGGCTACACCTTC.